Below, 14 T cell receptor beta chains from the same sample are listed, as sequenced in a study of blood T cell repertoires in COVID-19. Only in-frame clones appear in the TCRdb table, and some are missing; sequencing was by immunoSEQ multiplex PCR. The sample holds around 140,000 clones, nearly 90% seen once. The sample was peripheral blood. All receptors derive from a man in his 70s with acute or convalescent COVID-19.

The V and J genes are TRBV9 and TRBJ2-5, with 8 bases matching TRBD1. J was trimmed by 4 bases and V by 0 bases; bases with no gene match: 14. The germline V gene has CDR1 SGDLS and CDR2 YYNGEE. The CDR3 runs 18 residues. The CDR3 nucleotides are TGTGCCAGCAGCGTAGGAATGGCAGGGGGCACGTTTGGAGAGACCCAGTACTTC. Amino acids: CASSVGMAGGTFGETQYF. Full variable domain (remainder filled in from reference TRBV9 and TRBJ2-5): DSGVTQTPKHLITATGQRVTLRCSPRSGDLSVYWYQQSLDQGLQFLIQYYNGEERAKGNILERFSAQQFPDLHSELNLSSLELGDSALYFCASSVGMAGGTFGETQYFGPGTRLLVL.

V is TRBV21-1 and J is TRBJ1-1; TRBD1, the table's D call, was not compared with the DNA. TRBV21-1 is assigned pseudogene status. The CDR3 spans 14 residues. CDR3 region: CASSKGQGDTEAFF. In DNA form, the CDR3 reads TGTGCCAGCAGCAAAGGGCAGGGTGACACTGAAGCTTTCTTT.

The rearrangement links TRBV3-1 (or the pseudogene TRBV3-2) to TRBJ2-3; 7 bases match TRBD2. CDR3 length equals 14 residues. V shed 4 bases, J shed 5 bases, and the junction held 6 bases outside the gene matches. Germline CDR1 and CDR2: LGHDT and YNNKEL (reference sequence). The CDR3 protein is CASSRGSGGDTQYF. The DNA of the CDR3 is TGTGCCAGCAGCCGGGGCTCGGGAGGAGATACGCAGTATTTT.

As concerns this clone: At the DNA level, this CDR3 is encoded by other sequences in the same sample as well. The chain combines TRBV20-1 with TRBJ1-1; D uncertain. The CDR3 has 12 residues. Per the germline V gene, CDR1 is DFQATT and CDR2 is SNEGSKA (reference sequence). Trimming removed 3 bases from V and 1 base from J, with 6 bases in between. The CDR3 sequence: CSASRRNTEAFF. CDR3 nucleotide sequence: TGCAGTGCTAGTAGGAGGAACACTGAAGCTTTCTTT.

This rearrangement joins TRBV21-1 to TRBJ1-2; TRBD1, the table's D call, lacks a check against the DNA. TRBV21-1 is assigned pseudogene status. The CDR3 loop spans 17 amino acids. The CDR3 nucleotides are TGTGCCAGCGCCTTTGGGGCCTGCCCAGGAACTAACTATGGCTACACCTTC. Its translation: CASAFGACPGTNYGYTF.

The chain couples TRBV6-1 to TRBJ1-6; D gene uncertain. Germline V CDR1 and CDR2: MNHNS, SASEGT. This CDR3 is 13 amino acids long. The germline V and J ends were trimmed by 2 bases and 12 bases, with 11 bases remaining between them. The CDR3 DNA sequence: TGTGCCAGCAGTGAAACGGGGTCAGTACCCCTCCACTTT. The encoded protein is CASSETGSVPLHF.

The chain carries TRBV6-5 and TRBJ1-1, with D hard to call. The CDR3 totals 14 residues. The germline CDR1 and CDR2 sequences are MNHEY and SVGAGI. V was cut by 5 bases and J by 0 bases, with 10 bases left in between. The CDR3: CASSRVGMNTEAFF. The CDR3 DNA sequence: TGTGCCAGCAGTAGGGTCGGGATGAACACTGAAGCTTTCTTT.

V gene TRBV6-5 combines with J gene TRBJ2-1; D call uncertain. Germline values: CDR1 MNHEY, CDR2 SVGAGI. The CDR3 sequence is 16 residues long. The V end was cut by 2 bases, the J end by 0 bases, with 11 bases between. CDR3 bases: TGTGCCAGCAGTTACGGCGGCAAGAGCTCCTACAATGAGCAGTTCTTC. This sequence encodes CASSYGGKSSYNEQFF.

This clone has a single count. The chain links TRBV2 to TRBJ2-5; 7 bases are a match to TRBD2. CDR1 and CDR2 (germline): SNHLY, FYNNEI. CDR3 size: 13 residues. The ends lost 8 bases at V and 3 bases at J; junction bases unmatched: 6. This CDR3 reads CASGREAEETQYF. CDR3 DNA sequence: TGTGCCAGCGGCCGGGAGGCCGAAGAGACCCAGTACTTC.

The CDR3 region is CASSRPGTDQPQHF. The CDR3 nucleotides read TGCGCCAGCAGCAGGCCAGGTACGGATCAGCCCCAGCATTTT. The chain couples TRBV4-1 to TRBJ1-5; D gene uncertain. This CDR3 comprises 14 residues. Germline V gene data show CDR1 as MGHRA and CDR2 as YSYEKL. V was shortened by 5 bases and J by 5 bases, with 13 bases between the two germline ends.

Concerning this clone itself: The junction and the germline gene differ at one end; a read error may be behind it. The V and J genes are TRBV19 and TRBJ1-5, with 10 bases fitting TRBD1. The CDR3 spans 14 residues. Per germline, CDR1 LNHDA and CDR2 SQIVND (reference sequence). The CDR3 is CASTTTGGNQPQHF. The CDR3 DNA reads TGTGCCAGTACCACGACAGGGGGCAACCAGCCCCAGCATTTT.

This chain uses TRBV30 with TRBJ1-4; 9 positions match TRBD1. The ends lost 0 bases at V and 7 bases at J; junction bases unmatched: 6. The germline V gene encodes CDR1 GTSNPN and CDR2 SVGIG (reference sequence). The CDR3 totals 15 residues. DNA for the CDR3: TGTGCCTGGAGTGTACTGGGACAGGGCCGTGAAAAACTGTTTTTT. Its protein is CAWSVLGQGREKLFF.

This chain joins TRBV5-1 and TRBJ2-7; 8 positions match TRBD2. This CDR3 spans 14 amino acids. Germline CDR1 and CDR2: SGHRS and YFSETQ. The junction had 5 bases not matched to a gene; V was cut back by 4 bases and J by 2 bases. CDR3 sequence reads: CASSPGGDTYEQYF. The CDR3 DNA reads as TGCGCCAGCAGCCCCGGGGGGGACACCTACGAGCAGTACTTC.

The chain employs TRBV19 and TRBJ2-1, with a weak D call TRBD2 (5 bases). The CDR3 consists of 13 residues. Germline CDR1 and CDR2: LNHDA and SQIVND (reference sequence). Deletions cut 7 bases from V and 5 bases from J, with 12 bases between. The CDR3 protein is CASTSYNNNEQFF. The CDR3 DNA reads as TGTGCCAGTACTAGCTATAACAACAATGAGCAGTTCTTC. Filled out from reference TRBV19 and TRBJ2-1, the complete variable domain reads DGGITQSPKYLFRKEGQNVTLSCEQNLNHDAMYWYRQDPGQGLRLIYYSQIVNDFQKGDIAEGYSVSREKKESFPLTVTSAQKNPTAFYLCASTSYNNNEQFFGPGTRLTVL.